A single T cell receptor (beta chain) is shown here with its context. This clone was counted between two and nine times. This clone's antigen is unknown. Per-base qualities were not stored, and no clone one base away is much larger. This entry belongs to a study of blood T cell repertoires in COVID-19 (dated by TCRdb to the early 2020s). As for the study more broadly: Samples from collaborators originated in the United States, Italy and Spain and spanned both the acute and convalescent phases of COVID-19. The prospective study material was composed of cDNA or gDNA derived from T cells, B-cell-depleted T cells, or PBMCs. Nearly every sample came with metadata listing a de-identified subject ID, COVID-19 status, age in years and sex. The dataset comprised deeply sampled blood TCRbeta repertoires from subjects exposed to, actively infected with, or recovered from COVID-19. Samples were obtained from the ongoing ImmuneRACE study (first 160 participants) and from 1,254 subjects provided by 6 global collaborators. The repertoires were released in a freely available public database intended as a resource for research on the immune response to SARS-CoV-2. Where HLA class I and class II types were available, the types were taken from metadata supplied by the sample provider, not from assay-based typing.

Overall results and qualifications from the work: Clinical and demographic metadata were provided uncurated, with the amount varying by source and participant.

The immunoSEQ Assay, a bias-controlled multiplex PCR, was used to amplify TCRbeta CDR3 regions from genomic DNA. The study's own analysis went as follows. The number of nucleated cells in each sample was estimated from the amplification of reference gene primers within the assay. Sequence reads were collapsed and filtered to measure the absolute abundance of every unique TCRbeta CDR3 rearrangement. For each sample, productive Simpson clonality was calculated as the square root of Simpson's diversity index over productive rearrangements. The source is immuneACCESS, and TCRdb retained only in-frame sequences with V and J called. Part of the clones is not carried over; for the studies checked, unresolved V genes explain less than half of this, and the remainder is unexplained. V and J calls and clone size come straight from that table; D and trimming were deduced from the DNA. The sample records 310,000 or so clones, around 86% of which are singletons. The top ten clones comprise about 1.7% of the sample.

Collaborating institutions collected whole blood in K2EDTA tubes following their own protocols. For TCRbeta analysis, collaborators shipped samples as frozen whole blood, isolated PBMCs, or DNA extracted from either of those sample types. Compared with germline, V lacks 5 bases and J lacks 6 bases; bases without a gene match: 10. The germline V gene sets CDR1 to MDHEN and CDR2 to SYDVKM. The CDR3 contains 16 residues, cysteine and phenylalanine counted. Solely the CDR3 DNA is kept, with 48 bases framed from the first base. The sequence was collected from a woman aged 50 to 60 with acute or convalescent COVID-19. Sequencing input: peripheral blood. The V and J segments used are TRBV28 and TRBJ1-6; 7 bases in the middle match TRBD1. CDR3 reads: CASSRPPGTVNSPLHF. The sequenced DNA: TGTGCCAGCAGTAGACCTCCCGGGACAGTTAATTCACCCCTCCACTTT.